The 28 T cell receptor beta chains below all came from one sample that was sequenced in a study of cytomegalovirus exposure and HLA in healthy donors. Clones were read by immunoSEQ multiplex PCR, and TCRdb kept only the in-frame ones, dropping some. Here the sample spans roughly 43,000 clones, 80% to 95% being singletons. Input material: PBMCs. These TCRs come from a man aged 18 to 29 in good health and CMV-seronegative.

V gene TRBV2 combines with J gene TRBJ2-7; perhaps TRBD2 as D (6 bases). The germline V gene has CDR1 SNHLY and CDR2 FYNNEI. The CDR3 sequence is 12 residues long. V lost 5 bases and J 4 bases, leaving 9 bases between the germline ends. Here the CDR3 reads CASSSAGYEQYF. The DNA for the CDR3 is TGTGCCAGCAGTTCCGCGGGGTACGAGCAGTACTTC. Combining the CDR3 with reference TRBV2 and TRBJ2-7 gives the whole variable domain EPEVTQTPSHQVTQMGQEVILRCVPISNHLYFYWYRQILGQKVEFLVSFYNNEISEKSEIFDDQFSVERPDGSNFTLKIRSTKLEDSAMYFCASSSAGYEQYFGPGTRLTVT.

The genes are TRBV18 and TRBJ1-1, with D hard to call. With 3 bases removed from V and 7 bases from J, the gap between germline ends came to 12 bases. CDR3 size: 13 residues. The germline gives CDR1 KGHSH, CDR2 LQKENI. The CDR3 DNA sequence: TGTGCCAGCTCACCGAAGACAATAAGTGAAGCTTTCTTT. This codes for CASSPKTISEAFF.

V gene TRBV5-1 combines with J gene TRBJ2-2; D possibly corresponds to TRBD2 (6 bases). CDR1 and CDR2 from the germline V gene are SGHRS and YFSETQ. V lost 0 bases to trimming and J lost 7 bases, with 13 bases between them. The CDR3 has 15 residues. The CDR3 DNA reads as TGCGCCAGCAGCTTGGCACCAGGGAGGTTCGGGGAGCTGTTTTTT. As protein: CASSLAPGRFGELFF.

A word on this clone: An end of the junction differs from the germline gene, which may be a read error. The V and J genes are TRBV7-7 and TRBJ2-2; perhaps TRBD2 as D (6 bases). Germline CDR1 SSHAT, CDR2 FNYEAQ (reference sequence). The CDR3 consists of 15 residues. The CDR3 sequence: CASSQDRGRPGELFF. CDR3 DNA: TGTGCTAGCAGCCAAGACCGGGGGAGGCCCGGGGAGCTGTTTTTT.

This chain uses TRBV4-3 with TRBJ2-2, with D hard to call. Germline assignment: CDR1 LGHNA and CDR2 YSLEER. V lost 0 bases to trimming and J lost 0 bases, with 5 bases between them. The CDR3 extends over 15 amino acids. CDR3 residues: CASSQEPANTGELFF. The CDR3 coding sequence is TGCGCCAGCAGCCAAGAACCGGCGAACACCGGGGAGCTGTTTTTT.

The chain employs TRBV27 and TRBJ2-3, with 7 bases fitting TRBD2. The ends lost 2 bases at V and 2 bases at J; junction bases unmatched: 4. The V gene's germline CDR1 is MNHEY and CDR2 SMNVEV (reference sequence). The CDR3 runs 15 residues. The CDR3 nucleotides read TGTGCCAGCAGTTTACAGCGGGGCTACACAGATACGCAGTATTTT. Protein: CASSLQRGYTDTQYF.

The chain recombines TRBV19 with TRBJ2-6; D perhaps matches TRBD2 (5 bases). Germline V lookup: CDR1 LNHDA, CDR2 SQIVND (reference sequence). The CDR3 is 18 amino acids. V lost 5 bases and J lost 4, with 21 bases in between. CDR3 nucleotides: TGTGCCAGTAGTGCCCCACTCCGGGGAGTAGGGGGGGCCAACGTCCTGACTTTC. Translated, it gives CASSAPLRGVGGANVLTF.

The rearrangement links TRBV7-2 to TRBJ2-3, with 10 nucleotides matching TRBD2. This CDR3 is 16 amino acids long. Germline-derived CDR1 and CDR2 are SGHTA and FQGNSA. With V trimmed by 4 bases and J by 9 bases, 13 bases remained unmatched. CDR3 sequence: CASSSLSSGGQGTQYF. CDR3 sequence (DNA): TGTGCCAGCAGCTCTCTGAGTAGCGGGGGGCAGGGGACGCAGTATTTT.

As for this clone: The junction differs from germline at one of its ends, possibly a read error. V and J are TRBV7-7 and TRBJ2-7; 8 bases map to TRBD1. Germline V lookup: CDR1 SSHAT, CDR2 FNYEAQ (reference sequence). The CDR3 spans 13 residues. The CDR3, as DNA: TGTGCTAGCAGCGTGGGACAGGACTACGAGCAGTACTTC. Protein sequence: CASSVGQDYEQYF.

This sequence joins TRBV28 and TRBJ1-5; 8 bases map to TRBD1. Trimming removed 5 bases from V and 7 bases from J; junction bases left unmatched: 7. The V gene's germline CDR1 is MDHEN and CDR2 SYDVKM. The CDR3 length is 14 residues. Here the CDR3 DNA reads TGTGCCAGCAGTACCTCAGGGGGCTTGCAGCCCCAGCATTTT. It encodes CASSTSGGLQPQHF.

J is TRBJ1-1 and V is TRBV12-5, with 7 bases aligning to TRBD1. CDR3 size: 15 residues. CDR1 is LGHNT and CDR2 is FRNRAP in the germline V gene. After removal of 1 base from V and 3 bases from J, the junction contained 5 bases not matched to a gene. The CDR3 DNA reads as TGTGCTAGTGGTTTGGCACAGGGGTTATACACTGAAGCTTTCTTT. Amino acids: CASGLAQGLYTEAFF.

This clone was recorded once. This chain connects TRBV11-2 to TRBJ2-7, with TRBD1 matching over 9 bases. The germline CDR1 and CDR2 sequences are SGHAT and FQNNGV. The trim removed 4 bases at V and 2 bases at J, leaving 9 bases unmatched. The CDR3 runs to 16 residues. CDR3 nucleotide sequence: TGTGCCAGCAGCTATAGGGAGGACAGGGGCGCCTACGAGCAGTACTTC. This codes for CASSYREDRGAYEQYF. Combining the CDR3 with reference TRBV11-2 and TRBJ2-7 gives the whole variable domain EAGVAQSPRYKIIEKRQSVAFWCNPISGHATLYWYQQILGQGPKLLIQFQNNGVVDDSQLPKDRFSAERLKGVDSTLKIQPAKLEDSAVYLCASSYREDRGAYEQYFGPGTRLTVT.

The V and J genes are TRBV6-1 and TRBJ2-2; 7 nucleotides align to TRBD1. V lost 5 bases, J lost 6 bases, and 6 bases stayed unmatched. CDR3 length equals 14 residues. Germline lookup yields CDR1 MNHNS and CDR2 SASEGT. CDR3 coding DNA: TGTGCCAGCAGTTCCGGGACAGTTGCCGGGGAGCTGTTTTTT. It yields the protein CASSSGTVAGELFF.

This clone came up once. V is TRBV5-1 and J is TRBJ2-3; 7 bases align to TRBD2. J gave up 4 bases and V 0 bases, and 5 bases lay outside the gene matches. Germline values: CDR1 SGHRS, CDR2 YFSETQ. The CDR3 sequence is 15 residues long. CDR3 nucleotide sequence: TGCGCCAGCAGCTTGGTTGGGGGAGGGGCAGATACGCAGTATTTT. This encodes CASSLVGGGADTQYF.

The chain carries TRBV5-4 and TRBJ2-1; TRBD1 agrees at 10 bases. Trimming at V came to 4 bases and at J to 4 bases, leaving 5 bases not matched to a gene. This CDR3 contains 15 residues. The germline V gene has CDR1 SGHNT and CDR2 YYREEE (reference sequence). The CDR3 nucleotides read TGTGCCAGCAGCCTACCGGGACAGGGGTACAATGAGCAGTTCTTC. Translating gives CASSLPGQGYNEQFF.

This chain joins TRBV5-6 and TRBJ1-4, with D perhaps TRBD1 (6 bases). CDR1 and CDR2 from the germline V gene are SGHDT and YYEEEE. V was clipped by 0 bases and J by 8 bases, with 14 bases between them. The CDR3 length is 15 residues. CDR3 region: CASSLGGYREEKLFF. The CDR3 DNA is TGTGCCAGCAGCTTGGGCGGTTACAGGGAAGAAAAACTGTTTTTT.

The chain has TRBV21-1 and TRBJ2-5; the table's D call of TRBD1 was not tested on the DNA. TRBV21-1 corresponds to a pseudogene. The CDR3 has 14 amino acids. CDR3: CASKRQGSQETQYF. The CDR3 DNA sequence: TGTGCCAGCAAGCGACAGGGATCACAAGAGACCCAGTACTTC.

The chain couples TRBV5-4 to TRBJ2-2; the match to TRBD2 covers 15 bases. Per germline, CDR1 SGHNT and CDR2 YYREEE (reference sequence). Trimming cost V 4 bases and J 4 bases; bases outside gene matches: 11. This CDR3 has 19 amino acids. CDR3 in amino acids: CASSPPGLAGGPGTGELFF. In DNA, the CDR3 is TGTGCCAGCAGCCCTCCTGGACTAGCGGGAGGGCCGGGCACCGGGGAGCTGTTTTTT.

V gene TRBV2 combines with J gene TRBJ1-2; the D is unclear. Trimming shortened V by 5 bases and J by 3 bases, and 13 bases separated the two germline ends. The germline gives CDR1 SNHLY, CDR2 FYNNEI. The CDR3 extends over 14 amino acids. CDR3 sequence reads: CASSPRQAHYGYTF. The CDR3 region has the DNA TGTGCCAGCAGTCCCCGACAAGCACACTATGGCTACACCTTC.

The rearrangement joins TRBV2 to TRBJ1-1; TRBD1 agrees at 9 bases. The J segment lost 4 bases and the V segment lost 8 bases, leaving 5 bases of the junction unmatched. CDR1 is SNHLY, CDR2 FYNNEI, per germline. This CDR3 is built from 13 residues. The CDR3 DNA sequence: TGTGCCAGCCGCGGACAGGGGAGCACTGAAGCTTTCTTT. It codes for CASRGQGSTEAFF.

This CDR3 reads CASSPVSVQPQHF. DNA for the CDR3: TGTGCCAGCAGTCCCGTCTCCGTGCAGCCCCAGCATTTT. The V and J genes are TRBV6-5 and TRBJ1-5; D uncertain. The CDR3 covers 13 residues. V shed 5 bases and J shed 7 bases, with 12 bases lying between them. Per germline, CDR1 MNHEY and CDR2 SVGAGI.

The chain recombines TRBV19 with TRBJ1-1; the D is unclear. The CDR3 runs to 13 residues. V gave up 5 bases and J gave up 0 bases, with 7 bases separating them. Germline loops: CDR1 LNHDA, CDR2 SQIVND (reference sequence). CDR3 in DNA: TGTGCCAGTAGTGTACAGATGAACACTGAAGCTTTCTTT. Its protein is CASSVQMNTEAFF.

The genes are TRBV5-1 and TRBJ1-2; D perhaps matches TRBD1 (5 bases). The V end lost 1 base, the J end lost 2 bases, and 12 bases lay between the germline ends. Looked up from germline, CDR1 is SGHRS and CDR2 is YFSETQ. The CDR3 contains 15 residues. CDR3 sequence reads: CASSLYSTANYGYTF. CDR3 nucleotide sequence: TGCGCCAGCAGCTTGTATTCGACAGCGAACTATGGCTACACCTTC.

The count of this clone is one. This chain links TRBV2 with TRBJ2-1, with D hard to call. The CDR3 length is 17 residues. Germline V gives CDR1 SNHLY, CDR2 FYNNEI. V dropped 3 bases and J dropped 0 bases, with 15 bases sitting between them. Written as DNA, the CDR3 is TGTGCCAGCAGTGATCGAGGAGCTCCCAGCTCCTACAATGAGCAGTTCTTC. As protein: CASSDRGAPSSYNEQFF.

As DNA, the CDR3 is TGTGCCAGCAGCTTAGGAAAGGGGGCCACTGAAGCTTTCTTT. This codes for CASSLGKGATEAFF. The chain is built from TRBV13 and TRBJ1-1, with TRBD1 matching 7 bases. Germline V gene lookup returns CDR1 PRHDT and CDR2 FYEKMQ (reference sequence). This CDR3 comprises 14 residues. V lost 0 bases and J lost 4; bases outside the gene matches: 2.

The genes are TRBV7-2 and TRBJ2-7; 7 bases map to TRBD2. CDR3 length: 16 residues. CDR1 and CDR2 (germline): SGHTA, FQGNSA. V shed 0 bases, J shed 0 bases, and the junction held 5 bases outside the gene matches. CDR3 coding DNA: TGTGCCAGCAGCTTAGCGCTTGGCGGGGGCTCCTACGAGCAGTACTTC. Translation gives CASSLALGGGSYEQYF.

The CDR3 sequence: CASSLATGGGNEQYF. As DNA, the CDR3 is TGTGCCAGCAGCTTAGCGACCGGCGGGGGCAACGAGCAGTACTTC. The chain links TRBV7-2 to TRBJ2-7; D is perhaps TRBD2 (7 bases). The CDR3 runs 15 residues. CDR1 and CDR2 from the germline V gene are SGHTA and FQGNSA. The germline V and J ends were trimmed by 0 bases and 5 bases, with 14 bases remaining between them.

This rearrangement joins TRBV21-1 to TRBJ2-1; the table's D gene call, TRBD2, was not cross checked with the DNA. TRBV21-1 is a documented pseudogene. The CDR3 covers 21 residues. DNA for the CDR3: TGTGCCAGCAGCAAAAAAAAATGGGCCCCTTTGGGCGGGGGGGCCGTTTATGAGCAGTTCTTC. It encodes CASSKKKWAPLGGGAVYEQFF.